This TCR beta chain was recorded in a study of blood T cell repertoires in COVID-19. Clones were sequenced by immunoSEQ multiplex PCR, and TCRdb holds only the in-frame ones, with some missing. The sample includes around 200,000 clones, about 90% of them seen just once. Looked up from germline, CDR1 is SGHNT and CDR2 is YENEEA. Trimming cost V 5 bases and J 8 bases, with 16 bases left between them. The CDR3 totals 14 residues. The source of this sequence is a woman between 50 and 59 years old in a cohort exposed to, infected with or recovered from COVID-19 (not recorded which). The gene calls are TRBV11-3 and TRBJ2-1, with TRBD2 as a possible D gene (6 bases). Sequenced: PBMCs or T cells enriched from blood (not recorded which). CDR3 region: CASSQAAGIDEQFF. In DNA, the CDR3 is TGTGCCAGCAGCCAGGCGGCGGGGATTGATGAGCAGTTCTTC.